These 32 T cell receptor beta chains came from one sample sequenced in a study of blood T cell repertoires in COVID-19. Using immunoSEQ multiplex PCR, the repertoire was profiled, and TCRdb retains in-frame clones only, with some absent. The sample has 250,000 or so clones, approximately 90% seen once. Sequenced input: PBMCs or T cells enriched from blood (not recorded which). Receptors originate from a man in his forties who had recovered from COVID-19.

This chain connects TRBV27 to TRBJ2-7, with TRBD2 identical over 14 bases. V trimming: 5 bases; J trimming: 3 bases; junction bases outside the gene matches: 3. The CDR3 is made up of 15 amino acids. Germline CDR1 and CDR2: MNHEY and SMNVEV (reference sequence). Written as DNA, the CDR3 is TGTGCCAGCAGTCCGGGGACTAGCGGGAGCTACGAGCAGTACTTC. Translation: CASSPGTSGSYEQYF.

The chain joins TRBV7-6 to TRBJ1-1; 8 bases agree with TRBD1. Germline CDR1 is SGHVS and CDR2 is FNYEAQ. There are 16 residues in the CDR3. The V segment lost 3 bases and the J segment 1 base; nucleotides outside the gene matches: 7. CDR3 amino acids: CASSLPKTGENTEAFF. Here the CDR3 DNA reads TGTGCCAGCAGCTTGCCCAAGACAGGGGAGAACACTGAAGCTTTCTTT.

This rearrangement joins TRBV6-5 to TRBJ1-1, with D possibly matching TRBD1 (5 bases). Germline-derived CDR1 and CDR2 are MNHEY and SVGAGI. Trimming cost V 4 bases and J 0 bases, with 9 bases left between them. The CDR3 extends over 14 amino acids. The CDR3 region is CASSFRDMNTEAFF. The CDR3 DNA reads TGTGCCAGCAGTTTCAGGGATATGAACACTGAAGCTTTCTTT.

This chain joins TRBV9 and TRBJ2-2; D is unclear. CDR3 length: 12 amino acids. Looked up from germline, CDR1 is SGDLS and CDR2 is YYNGEE. V was cut by 3 bases and J by 5 bases, with 5 bases left in between. The CDR3 protein is CASSALTGELFF. CDR3 in DNA: TGTGCCAGCAGCGCCCTTACCGGGGAGCTGTTTTTT.

The V call is TRBV5-1, the J call TRBJ2-7; TRBD1 agrees at 8 bases. Germline values: CDR1 SGHRS, CDR2 YFSETQ. V dropped 2 bases and J dropped 7; count of bases not matched to a gene: 5. CDR3 length equals 13 residues. The CDR3 protein is CASSFDRGREQYF. The CDR3 DNA is TGCGCCAGCAGCTTTGACAGGGGACGGGAGCAGTACTTC.

Only a few counts were recorded for this clone. This chain connects TRBV4-1 to TRBJ1-5; D remains unclear. Trimming cost V 0 bases and J 5 bases, with 5 bases left between them. Germline V lookup: CDR1 MGHRA, CDR2 YSYEKL. The CDR3 covers 13 residues. This CDR3 is CASSQDGHQPQHF. The CDR3 DNA is TGCGCCAGCAGCCAAGATGGCCATCAGCCCCAGCATTTT.

V gene TRBV19 combines with J gene TRBJ2-2; D remains ambiguous. This CDR3 is 16 amino acids long. Germline V gene sequence: CDR1 LNHDA, CDR2 SQIVND (reference sequence). V lost 1 base and J lost 2, with 11 bases in between. The CDR3 region is CASSIGFQFNTGELFF. For the CDR3, the DNA is TGTGCCAGTAGTATAGGGTTCCAGTTTAACACCGGGGAGCTGTTTTTT.

The rearrangement uses TRBV27 and TRBJ2-7, with 7 bases that match TRBD2. CDR3 length: 14 residues. CDR1 is MNHEY and CDR2 is SMNVEV in the germline V gene (reference sequence). Unmatched junction bases numbered 7, after V lost 5 bases and J lost 3 bases. The CDR3 nucleotides read TGTGCCAGCAGTGGCGCGGGAGCTAGCTACGAGCAGTACTTC. It is translated as CASSGAGASYEQYF.

This rearrangement joins TRBV15 to TRBJ2-7; TRBD2 aligns across 9 bases. The CDR3 length is 16 residues. The V segment lost 5 bases and the J segment 2 bases; nucleotides outside the gene matches: 10. Germline assignment: CDR1 LNHNV and CDR2 YYDKDF (reference sequence). Written as DNA, the CDR3 is TGTGCCACCAGCCCCCGGGGTAGCGGGGGTACCTACGAGCAGTACTTC. It translates to CATSPRGSGGTYEQYF.

The CDR3 bases are TGTGCCAGCAGCTTCCCATCGGGACTAGTCACGCAGTATTTT. As protein: CASSFPSGLVTQYF. This chain uses TRBV7-9 with TRBJ2-3; 8 positions agree with TRBD2. The CDR3 extends over 14 amino acids. CDR1 SEHNR and CDR2 FQNEAQ come from the germline V gene (reference sequence). The V segment lost 3 bases and the J segment 9 bases; nucleotides outside the gene matches: 8.

The V and J genes are TRBV11-2 and TRBJ1-3; 7 nucleotides align to TRBD1. Germline V gene sequence: CDR1 SGHAT, CDR2 FQNNGV. This CDR3 has 13 residues. The trim removed 5 bases at V and 8 bases at J, leaving 6 bases unmatched. CDR3 bases: TGTGCCAGCAGCAATACAGGGGTTGACACCATATATTTT. It codes for CASSNTGVDTIYF.

The V call is TRBV5-1, the J call TRBJ2-3; 8 nucleotides line up with TRBD2. Germline V gene data show CDR1 as SGHRS and CDR2 as YFSETQ. The CDR3 runs to 16 residues. Trimming took 3 bases from V and 6 from J; bases not matched to a gene: 12. The chain's CDR3 is CASSSLTGRELDTQYF. In DNA form, the CDR3 reads TGCGCCAGCAGCTCCCTTACCGGGAGGGAGTTGGATACGCAGTATTTT.

The chain is built from TRBV11-2 and TRBJ2-2; 8 positions match TRBD1. V dropped 3 bases and J dropped 6; count of bases not matched to a gene: 9. The CDR3 sequence is 16 residues long. Germline V CDR1 and CDR2: SGHAT, FQNNGV. CDR3 coding DNA: TGTGCCAGCAGCTTGCTAGGACAGGGCAAGCCCGGGGAGCTGTTTTTT. It encodes CASSLLGQGKPGELFF.

V is TRBV6-6 and J is TRBJ2-2; 7 bases are a match to TRBD1. V shed 2 bases and J 2 bases; nucleotides not matched to a gene: 5. In germline, CDR1 is MNHNY, CDR2 SVGAGI (reference sequence). This CDR3 has 16 residues. The CDR3 DNA reads as TGTGCCAGCAGTTACCGGGACAGAGGAAACACCGGGGAGCTGTTTTTT. It encodes CASSYRDRGNTGELFF.

The chain joins TRBV27 to TRBJ1-2; perhaps TRBD1 as D (5 bases). Germline V gene lookup returns CDR1 MNHEY and CDR2 SMNVEV (reference sequence). Trimming took off 3 bases at V and 8 bases at J, with 13 bases between the two ends. The CDR3 runs to 13 residues. The CDR3 DNA reads as TGTGCCAGCAGTTTCCCGGGCAGGGTCGGCTACACCTTC. Protein sequence: CASSFPGRVGYTF.

The gene calls are TRBV2 and TRBJ1-2, with 8 bases aligning to TRBD1. Germline V gene sequence: CDR1 SNHLY, CDR2 FYNNEI. The CDR3 extends over 13 amino acids. V dropped 8 bases and J dropped 4; count of bases not matched to a gene: 6. This chain's CDR3 is CASPDRGSYGYTF. DNA for the CDR3: TGTGCCAGCCCCGACAGGGGTTCCTATGGCTACACCTTC.

The DNA for the CDR3 is TGTGCCAGCAGTGAAGCGGAGCTTCCCTACGAGCAGTACTTC. Protein product: CASSEAELPYEQYF. This chain links TRBV2 with TRBJ2-7; no firm D call. In germline, CDR1 is SNHLY, CDR2 FYNNEI. V was shortened by 0 bases and J by 2 bases, with 8 bases between the two germline ends. There are 14 residues in the CDR3.

This clone occurred a few times. The chain combines TRBV5-6 with TRBJ1-6; possible D gene TRBD1, 5 bases. Trimming took off 4 bases at V and 7 bases at J, with 9 bases between the two ends. The germline V gene encodes CDR1 SGHDT and CDR2 YYEEEE. The CDR3 covers 13 residues. CDR3 sequence (DNA): TGTGCCAGCAGCCTCGACAGAAATTCACCCCTCCACTTT. This encodes CASSLDRNSPLHF. Filled out from reference TRBV5-6 and TRBJ1-6, the complete variable domain reads DAGVTQSPTHLIKTRGQQVTLRCSPKSGHDTVSWYQQALGQGPQFIFQYYEEEERQRGNFPDRFSGHQFPNYSSELNVNALLLGDSALYLCASSLDRNSPLHFGNGTRLTVT.

J is TRBJ1-2 and V is TRBV11-3, with TRBD1 matching over 10 bases. Germline CDR1 is SGHNT and CDR2 is YENEEA. This CDR3 contains 14 residues. Germline trimming cut 1 base from V and 8 bases from J; bases unmatched to any gene: 4. The CDR3: CASSLGDRGRGYTF. The CDR3 bases are TGTGCCAGCAGCTTAGGGGACAGGGGACGAGGCTACACCTTC.

The gene calls are TRBV6-5 and TRBJ1-1, with 9 bases lining up with TRBD1. The CDR3 length is 14 residues. Germline V gene lookup returns CDR1 MNHEY and CDR2 SVGAGI. V lost 8 bases, J lost 4 bases, and 8 bases stayed unmatched. CDR3: CASRLTGGSTEAFF. CDR3 DNA sequence: TGTGCCAGCCGATTGACAGGGGGGAGCACTGAAGCTTTCTTT.

The CDR3 DNA is TGTGCCAGCAGCGTAGGGGAGGGTCGTAACACCATATATTTT. It is translated as CASSVGEGRNTIYF. J is TRBJ1-3 and V is TRBV9; D is uncertain. Trimming took off 0 bases at V and 7 bases at J, with 11 bases between the two ends. Germline CDR1 SGDLS, CDR2 YYNGEE. CDR3 length: 14 amino acids.

This chain links TRBV19 with TRBJ1-6, with a tentative D call TRBD1 (5 bases). The CDR3 has 18 residues. The germline V gene encodes CDR1 LNHDA and CDR2 SQIVND (reference sequence). Deletions cut 3 bases from V and 6 bases from J, with 21 bases between. For the CDR3, the DNA is TGTGCCAGTAGTATCTCAAGGACACCCCAAATCACTAATTCACCCCTCCACTTT. Its translation is CASSISRTPQITNSPLHF.

V is TRBV19 and J is TRBJ2-3; D unclear. The V gene lost 11 bases and the J gene lost 1 base, with 25 bases spanning the gap. The CDR3 has 17 residues. The germline CDR1 and CDR2 sequences are LNHDA and SQIVND (reference sequence). CDR3 sequence: CAVEDSVGVGGTDTQYF. CDR3 nucleotide sequence: TGTGCCGTAGAAGATTCGGTCGGAGTTGGAGGCACAGATACGCAGTATTTT.

The J gene is TRBJ2-1, the V gene TRBV3-1 (or the pseudogene TRBV3-2); TRBD2 matches at 7 bases. Germline CDR1 is LGHDT and CDR2 is YNNKEL (reference sequence). The CDR3 runs to 17 residues. V was clipped by 4 bases and J by 4 bases; unmatched bases: 13. The CDR3 DNA is TGTGCCAGCAGCCGATGGACTAGTTATGGGTCTTACAATGAGCAGTTCTTC. Residues: CASSRWTSYGSYNEQFF.

The chain couples TRBV24-1 to TRBJ2-3; tentatively, D is TRBD1 (5 bases). The CDR3 is made up of 15 amino acids. Trimming removed 2 bases from V and 6 bases from J, with 14 bases in between. Germline V gene data show CDR1 as KGHDR and CDR2 as SFDVKD. This CDR3 is CATSDYLGSGDTQYF. CDR3 nucleotides: TGTGCCACCAGTGATTACCTAGGCTCAGGGGATACGCAGTATTTT.

This chain uses TRBV7-8 with TRBJ2-1; D is uncertain. CDR1 is SGHVS and CDR2 is FQNEAQ in the germline V gene. The CDR3 runs to 15 residues. Trimming cost V 3 bases and J 6 bases, with 15 bases left between them. CDR3 residues: CASSFSIIPPNEQFF. The CDR3 bases are TGTGCCAGCAGCTTTTCTATCATACCGCCCAATGAGCAGTTCTTC.

The CDR3 DNA follows: TGCAGTGCTAGTCGGCGGGAGGCCTCCTACGAGCAGTACTTC. It encodes CSASRREASYEQYF. The chain carries TRBV20-1 and TRBJ2-7; the match to TRBD2 covers 8 bases. Germline-derived CDR1 and CDR2 are DFQATT and SNEGSKA (reference sequence). The CDR3 spans 14 residues. V dropped 3 bases and J dropped 0; count of bases not matched to a gene: 4.

The gene calls are TRBV5-6 and TRBJ2-7; D remains unclear. The germline V gene encodes CDR1 SGHDT and CDR2 YYEEEE. This CDR3 spans 16 amino acids. Trimming took 5 bases from V and 0 from J, leaving 18 bases between them. The CDR3 DNA sequence: TGTGCCAGCAGTCTCACACTTAACCCTAGCTCCTACGAGCAGTACTTC. Encoded protein: CASSLTLNPSSYEQYF. The full variable domain, in which reference TRBV5-6 and TRBJ2-7 provide the parts outside the CDR3, is DAGVTQSPTHLIKTRGQQVTLRCSPKSGHDTVSWYQQALGQGPQFIFQYYEEEERQRGNFPDRFSGHQFPNYSSELNVNALLLGDSALYLCASSLTLNPSSYEQYFGPGTRLTVT.

The chain employs TRBV4-3 and TRBJ2-1; 8 bases agree with TRBD1. Germline assignment: CDR1 LGHNA and CDR2 YSLEER. With V trimmed by 3 bases and J by 4 bases, 8 bases remained unmatched. The CDR3 is made up of 16 amino acids. CDR3 coding DNA: TGCGCCAGCAGCCATGTGCAGGGGGCGTTGTACAATGAGCAGTTCTTC. Translating it yields CASSHVQGALYNEQFF.

V gene TRBV5-1 combines with J gene TRBJ2-6; possibly TRBD1 for D (5 bases). Germline V gives CDR1 SGHRS, CDR2 YFSETQ. The CDR3 is 17 amino acids. Trimming stripped 3 bases from V and 0 bases from J, with 13 bases between. The CDR3 region has the DNA TGCGCCAGCAGCTGGGCCCGACAGAGCTCTGGGGCCAACGTCCTGACTTTC. It codes for CASSWARQSSGANVLTF.

V and J are TRBV4-1 and TRBJ1-5, with unresolved D. The germline V gene encodes CDR1 MGHRA and CDR2 YSYEKL. The CDR3 contains 15 residues. Trimming cost V 4 bases and J 5 bases, with 15 bases left between them. CDR3 coding DNA: TGCGCCAGCAGCCTAAACCGGGAAATTTATCAGCCCCAGCATTTT. Translating gives CASSLNREIYQPQHF.

The chain carries TRBV6-5 and TRBJ2-5; 7 nucleotides agree with TRBD1. V was pared by 2 bases and J by 1 base, with 4 bases of the junction left unmatched. The CDR3 loop spans 15 amino acids. Germline V lookup: CDR1 MNHEY, CDR2 SVGAGI. For the CDR3, the DNA is TGTGCCAGCAGTTACACGGGACAGATCCAAGAGACCCAGTACTTC. As protein: CASSYTGQIQETQYF.